A selection of T cell receptor beta chains follows, all from one sample in a study of cytomegalovirus exposure and HLA in healthy donors. The method was immunoSEQ multiplex PCR; TCRdb's version includes in-frame clones alone and lacks a portion of them. The profile shows about 200,000 clones, around 87% of them singletons. Sequenced input: PBMCs. Receptors originate from a woman under 30 in good health and CMV-seropositive. Each CDR3 is given with its conserved first and last residue. Fields, in order: D gene, J gene, V gene, clone size, CDR3 DNA, CDR3 protein. D genes are given only for firm matches. Size is stated for part of the rows, as once, few or many counts, or as a class when the clone is expanded.

D: .; J: TRBJ1-1; V: TRBV5-1; size: .; DNA: TGCGCCAGCAGCTTGAGGGGTGGGTTAGGTATGAACACTGAAGCTTTCTTT; CDR3: CASSLRGGLGMNTEAFF
D: .; J: TRBJ2-1; V: TRBV5-1; size: .; DNA: TGCGCCAGCAGCTCCAGAGGCTCCTACAATGAGCAGTTCTTC; CDR3: CASSSRGSYNEQFF
D: .; J: TRBJ2-1; V: TRBV7-9; size: .; DNA: TGTGCCAGCAGCCCGGCCCCGGGTGGCAATGAGCAGTTCTTC; CDR3: CASSPAPGGNEQFF
D: TRBD1; J: TRBJ2-4; V: TRBV9; size: .; DNA: TGTGCCAGCAGCGGAAGGACAGGGGTCGGCAAAAACATTCAGTACTTC; CDR3: CASSGRTGVGKNIQYF
D: .; J: TRBJ2-7; V: TRBV2; size: few; DNA: TGTGCCAGCGGGGGCCAGGGCCCGTACGAGCAGTACTTC; CDR3: CASGGQGPYEQYF
D: TRBD2; J: TRBJ2-7; V: TRBV9; size: once; DNA: TGTGCCAGCAGCGTCTCCCTCAACGGGAGGGCCGTGAACGAGCAGTACTTC; CDR3: CASSVSLNGRAVNEQYF
D: .; J: TRBJ2-5; V: TRBV9; size: .; DNA: TGTGCCAGCAGCGCCTCCCTAGGGAGGAGCGAGACCCAGTACTTC; CDR3: CASSASLGRSETQYF
D: TRBD2; J: TRBJ2-7; V: TRBV28; size: .; DNA: TGTGCCAGCAGTTTATTCCCGGGAGGGCTCCACGAGCAGTACTTC; CDR3: CASSLFPGGLHEQYF
D: TRBD2; J: TRBJ2-7; V: TRBV2; size: .; DNA: TGTGCCAGCAGTGAAGGGGTTAGCGGGAGTTACGAGCAGTACTTC; CDR3: CASSEGVSGSYEQYF
D: TRBD1; J: TRBJ1-2; V: TRBV15; size: .; DNA: TGTGCCACCAGCACCCGGACAGGGGGCTGGAATGGCTACACCTTC; CDR3: CATSTRTGGWNGYTF
D: .; J: TRBJ1-2; V: TRBV6-5; size: .; DNA: TGTGCCAGCAGTTGGACAGCTAACTATGGCTACACCTTC; CDR3: CASSWTANYGYTF
D: TRBD2; J: TRBJ2-1; V: TRBV5-1; size: .; DNA: TGCGCCAGCAGCTCCGCGGGAGGGCGCCCTGAGCAGTTCTTC; CDR3: CASSSAGGRPEQFF
D: .; J: TRBJ2-1; V: TRBV27; size: .; DNA: TGTGCCAGCAGTTTAGGGGCAGGTGAGCAGTTCTTC; CDR3: CASSLGAGEQFF
D: .; J: TRBJ2-7; V: TRBV19; size: .; DNA: TGTGCCAGTAGTATTCTGACAGCGAATTCCTACGAGCAGTACTTC; CDR3: CASSILTANSYEQYF
D: .; J: TRBJ2-7; V: TRBV7-6; size: .; DNA: TGTGCCAGCAGGGCGGGACAGATTACCTACGAGCAGTACTTC; CDR3: CASRAGQITYEQYF
D: .; J: TRBJ1-3; V: TRBV4-1; size: .; DNA: TGCGCCAGCAGCCAAGACCCAGGCGGCAGGGGCACGGAAGGAAACACCATATATTTT; CDR3: CASSQDPGGRGTEGNTIYF
D: .; J: TRBJ1-3; V: TRBV2; size: once; DNA: TGTGCCAGCAGTAAGGGGCCTGGGCCTGGAAACACCATATATTTT; CDR3: CASSKGPGPGNTIYF
D: .; J: TRBJ1-5; V: TRBV10-2; size: .; DNA: TGCGCCAGCAGTGAGCAGGATAGCAATCAGCCCCAGCATTTT; CDR3: CASSEQDSNQPQHF
D: .; J: TRBJ2-5; V: TRBV5-1; size: .; DNA: TGCGCCAGCAGCTTGGGTCTTATAGGGGAAGAGACCCAGTACTTC; CDR3: CASSLGLIGEETQYF
D: .; J: TRBJ1-3; V: TRBV11-2; size: .; DNA: TGTGCCAGCAGCTTAGATCGCGGGGGCTCTGGAAACACCATATATTTT; CDR3: CASSLDRGGSGNTIYF
D: .; J: TRBJ2-3; V: TRBV11-2; size: .; DNA: TGTGCCAGCAGCTTACCTCTAGCGTTTAGCACAGATACGCAGTATTTT; CDR3: CASSLPLAFSTDTQYF
D: TRBD1; J: TRBJ2-2; V: TRBV9; size: .; DNA: TGTGCCAGCAGTCGCGGACAGGGACCGAACACCGGGGAGCTGTTTTTT; CDR3: CASSRGQGPNTGELFF
D: TRBD1; J: TRBJ2-1; V: TRBV7-9; size: .; DNA: TGTGCCAGCAGTGTGAACAGGGGGCTAGGGGAGCAGTTCTTC; CDR3: CASSVNRGLGEQFF
D: .; J: TRBJ2-7; V: TRBV4-1; size: .; DNA: TGCGCCAGCAGCCAAACCCAGGGATCCCCCCTTCACTACGAGCAGTACTTC; CDR3: CASSQTQGSPLHYEQYF
D: .; J: TRBJ2-7; V: TRBV28; size: .; DNA: TGTGCCAGCAGCTCGAACGGAGGAGGGGGCATCCCCTACGAGCAGTACTTC; CDR3: CASSSNGGGGIPYEQYF
D: .; J: TRBJ2-7; V: TRBV19; size: .; DNA: TGTGCCAGTAGTACAACCGGGATTACCTACGAGCAGTACTTC; CDR3: CASSTTGITYEQYF
D: TRBD2; J: TRBJ2-1; V: TRBV28; size: .; DNA: TGTGCCAGCAGTTCTCAGCGGGAGGGCTTTGTGGGTGAGCAGTTCTTC; CDR3: CASSSQREGFVGEQFF
D: TRBD2; J: TRBJ2-2; V: TRBV19; size: .; DNA: TGTGCCAGTAGTATGCATGGCGGGAGTGGCACCGGGGAGCTGTTTTTT; CDR3: CASSMHGGSGTGELFF
D: .; J: TRBJ2-7; V: TRBV15; size: once; DNA: TGTGCCACCAGCAAGGAGACTCAGAGTCCCTCCTACGAGCAGTACTTC; CDR3: CATSKETQSPSYEQYF
D: TRBD1; J: TRBJ1-1; V: TRBV29-1; size: .; DNA: TGCAGCGTACTAGACAGGGGACTGAACACTGAAGCTTTCTTT; CDR3: CSVLDRGLNTEAFF
D: .; J: TRBJ2-1; V: TRBV5-1; size: .; DNA: TGCGCCAGCAGCTTGCCTCGGACTGGCACCCACAATGAGCAGTTCTTC; CDR3: CASSLPRTGTHNEQFF
D: .; J: TRBJ1-2; V: TRBV7-8; size: .; DNA: TGTGCCAGCAGTCAAGTGAGGGTCGCCGAAGGTGGCTACACCTTC; CDR3: CASSQVRVAEGGYTF
D: .; J: TRBJ2-5; V: TRBV6-5; size: .; DNA: TGTGCCAGCAGTTACCGGGGGATCGGGGAGACCCAGTACTTC; CDR3: CASSYRGIGETQYF
D: .; J: TRBJ2-1; V: TRBV11-2; size: .; DNA: TGTGCCAGCAGCCTCTTGGGGGGAGAGGACAATGAGCAGTTCTTC; CDR3: CASSLLGGEDNEQFF
D: TRBD1; J: TRBJ1-4; V: TRBV6-1; size: .; DNA: TGTGCCAGCAGTCCTTGGACAGGGCATAATGAAAAACTGTTTTTT; CDR3: CASSPWTGHNEKLFF
D: .; J: TRBJ1-2; V: TRBV2; size: once; DNA: TGTGCCAGCAGCCCCGAGGGATTCCGGTGGTATGGCTACACCTTC; CDR3: CASSPEGFRWYGYTF
D: TRBD1; J: TRBJ1-1; V: TRBV9; size: .; DNA: TGTGCCAGCAGCGCCGGAGCGGGACAGGAGGACACTGAAGCTTTCTTT; CDR3: CASSAGAGQEDTEAFF
D: .; J: TRBJ2-2; V: TRBV1; size: few; DNA: TGCACCAGCAGCCAAGATTGCGCGGGAGGGAACACCGGGGAGCTGTTTTTT; CDR3: CTSSQDCAGGNTGELFF
D: .; J: TRBJ2-5; V: TRBV5-1; size: .; DNA: TGCGCCAGCAGCTTGGTGACAGGTGGGGGAGAGACCCAGTACTTC; CDR3: CASSLVTGGGETQYF
D: .; J: TRBJ2-3; V: TRBV5-1; size: .; DNA: TGCGCCAGCAGCTCCCAGGGCACAGATACGCAGTATTTT; CDR3: CASSSQGTDTQYF
D: TRBD1; J: TRBJ2-1; V: TRBV6-5; size: .; DNA: TGTGCCAGCAGGCCCGGGACAGAGGGCCACAATGAGCAGTTCTTC; CDR3: CASRPGTEGHNEQFF
D: .; J: TRBJ1-2; V: TRBV2; size: .; DNA: TGTGCCACCCTATTATTAGATGGCTACACCTTC; CDR3: CATLLLDGYTF
D: .; J: TRBJ1-2; V: TRBV5-4; size: .; DNA: TGTGCCAGCAGCCGGGAGAGGGAACTCTATGGCTACACCTTC; CDR3: CASSRERELYGYTF
D: TRBD2; J: TRBJ2-1; V: TRBV5-6; size: .; DNA: TGTGCCAGCAGCTTGGGACTAGCGGGTCCTTGGGATGAGCAGTTCTTC; CDR3: CASSLGLAGPWDEQFF
D: .; J: TRBJ2-7; V: TRBV20-1; size: .; DNA: TGCAGTGGCCACTTAATAAGCGAGCAGTACTTC; CDR3: CSGHLISEQYF
D: .; J: TRBJ2-5; V: TRBV9; size: .; DNA: TGTGCCAGCAGCGTAAATCCAGGGTTGGGCTCGAACGAAGAGACCCAGTACTTC; CDR3: CASSVNPGLGSNEETQYF
D: TRBD2; J: TRBJ2-1; V: TRBV5-1; size: .; DNA: TGCGCCAGCCGGACTAGCGGGAGTCCCTACAATGAGCAGTTCTTC; CDR3: CASRTSGSPYNEQFF
D: .; J: TRBJ2-1; V: TRBV29-1; size: .; DNA: TGCAGCGTTGAGGGGAGTGTGGATGAGCAGTTCTTC; CDR3: CSVEGSVDEQFF